These T cell receptor beta chains were read from a single sample in a study of T cells in Graves' hyperthyroidism and ophthalmopathy. TCRdb processed the multiplex PCR reads anew with MiXCR; each CDR3 protein has one entry. The sample has about 620,000 distinct CDR3 sequences, under 20% seen once. Material for sequencing was blood. The receptor set was obtained from a woman aged 25 to 45 with Graves' hyperthyroidism. CDR3s leave out the opening cysteine and the closing phenylalanine or tryptophan. The order of the fields is J gene, V gene, CDR3 protein.

j_gene: TRBJ2-1
v_gene: TRBV11-2
CDR3aa: ASSLGLAGAHREQF

j_gene: TRBJ1-1
v_gene: TRBV7-3
CDR3aa: ASSSTGTGLDTEAF

j_gene: TRBJ2-7
v_gene: TRBV11-2
CDR3aa: ASSRLTNYEQY

j_gene: TRBJ2-5
v_gene: TRBV7-6
CDR3aa: ASSVGGTYQETQY

j_gene: TRBJ2-2
v_gene: TRBV5-1
CDR3aa: ASSLTGSYGELF

j_gene: TRBJ1-4
v_gene: TRBV7-2
CDR3aa: ASSLAAGLNEKLF

j_gene: TRBJ1-1
v_gene: TRBV6-1
CDR3aa: ASSLFPGQGYTEAF

j_gene: TRBJ1-4
v_gene: TRBV5-1
CDR3aa: ASSLETGEKLF

j_gene: TRBJ2-1
v_gene: TRBV6-1
CDR3aa: ASRDPGTGLNEQF

j_gene: TRBJ2-7
v_gene: TRBV15
CDR3aa: ATSRNSGSARGEQY

j_gene: TRBJ2-1
v_gene: TRBV6-2/TRBV6-3
CDR3aa: ASSYRGLAGLYNEQF

j_gene: TRBJ2-7
v_gene: TRBV5-5
CDR3aa: ASSLGQGALEQY

j_gene: TRBJ2-7
v_gene: TRBV12-3/TRBV12-4
CDR3aa: ASSLISFEQY

j_gene: TRBJ2-7
v_gene: TRBV5-8
CDR3aa: ASSLDRVIGEQY

j_gene: TRBJ2-7
v_gene: TRBV5-1
CDR3aa: ASRGEGEQY

j_gene: TRBJ2-5
v_gene: TRBV5-1
CDR3aa: ASSFDSSGRSQETQY

j_gene: TRBJ1-1
v_gene: TRBV27
CDR3aa: ASRDRIMNTEAF

j_gene: TRBJ1-2
v_gene: TRBV28
CDR3aa: ASSKPDRTVYGYT